The clone carrying this TCR beta chain was recorded many times. The CDR3 extends over 12 amino acids. From germline, CDR1 is MNHNS and CDR2 SASEGT. V was pared by 5 bases and J by 6 bases, with 10 bases between. There were TCR beta CDR3 regions amplified from RNA transcripts. A first-round RT-PCR of the TCR CDR3 used the HTBI primer set. TCRdb processed the multiplex PCR reads anew with MiXCR; each CDR3 protein has one entry. Of some 420,000 distinct CDR3 sequences listed, roughly 15% were seen once; the top ten hold about 5%. This entry belongs to a study of T cells in Graves' hyperthyroidism and ophthalmopathy. Turning to the study itself: Peripheral blood was collected at initial diagnosis, before any treatment.

The diagnostic basis comprised clinical symptoms, serum thyroxine and TRAb, thyroid ultrasound and orbital computed tomography. Sequencing was done on a sample of blood. V is TRBV6-1 and J is TRBJ2-5, with D maybe TRBD2 (5 bases). The source of this sequence is a woman between 18 and 29 years old with Graves' hyperthyroidism. CDR3 loop: CASSSSSKTQYF. The CDR3 DNA reads as TGTGCCAGCAGTTCTAGCTCAAAGACCCAGTACTTC.